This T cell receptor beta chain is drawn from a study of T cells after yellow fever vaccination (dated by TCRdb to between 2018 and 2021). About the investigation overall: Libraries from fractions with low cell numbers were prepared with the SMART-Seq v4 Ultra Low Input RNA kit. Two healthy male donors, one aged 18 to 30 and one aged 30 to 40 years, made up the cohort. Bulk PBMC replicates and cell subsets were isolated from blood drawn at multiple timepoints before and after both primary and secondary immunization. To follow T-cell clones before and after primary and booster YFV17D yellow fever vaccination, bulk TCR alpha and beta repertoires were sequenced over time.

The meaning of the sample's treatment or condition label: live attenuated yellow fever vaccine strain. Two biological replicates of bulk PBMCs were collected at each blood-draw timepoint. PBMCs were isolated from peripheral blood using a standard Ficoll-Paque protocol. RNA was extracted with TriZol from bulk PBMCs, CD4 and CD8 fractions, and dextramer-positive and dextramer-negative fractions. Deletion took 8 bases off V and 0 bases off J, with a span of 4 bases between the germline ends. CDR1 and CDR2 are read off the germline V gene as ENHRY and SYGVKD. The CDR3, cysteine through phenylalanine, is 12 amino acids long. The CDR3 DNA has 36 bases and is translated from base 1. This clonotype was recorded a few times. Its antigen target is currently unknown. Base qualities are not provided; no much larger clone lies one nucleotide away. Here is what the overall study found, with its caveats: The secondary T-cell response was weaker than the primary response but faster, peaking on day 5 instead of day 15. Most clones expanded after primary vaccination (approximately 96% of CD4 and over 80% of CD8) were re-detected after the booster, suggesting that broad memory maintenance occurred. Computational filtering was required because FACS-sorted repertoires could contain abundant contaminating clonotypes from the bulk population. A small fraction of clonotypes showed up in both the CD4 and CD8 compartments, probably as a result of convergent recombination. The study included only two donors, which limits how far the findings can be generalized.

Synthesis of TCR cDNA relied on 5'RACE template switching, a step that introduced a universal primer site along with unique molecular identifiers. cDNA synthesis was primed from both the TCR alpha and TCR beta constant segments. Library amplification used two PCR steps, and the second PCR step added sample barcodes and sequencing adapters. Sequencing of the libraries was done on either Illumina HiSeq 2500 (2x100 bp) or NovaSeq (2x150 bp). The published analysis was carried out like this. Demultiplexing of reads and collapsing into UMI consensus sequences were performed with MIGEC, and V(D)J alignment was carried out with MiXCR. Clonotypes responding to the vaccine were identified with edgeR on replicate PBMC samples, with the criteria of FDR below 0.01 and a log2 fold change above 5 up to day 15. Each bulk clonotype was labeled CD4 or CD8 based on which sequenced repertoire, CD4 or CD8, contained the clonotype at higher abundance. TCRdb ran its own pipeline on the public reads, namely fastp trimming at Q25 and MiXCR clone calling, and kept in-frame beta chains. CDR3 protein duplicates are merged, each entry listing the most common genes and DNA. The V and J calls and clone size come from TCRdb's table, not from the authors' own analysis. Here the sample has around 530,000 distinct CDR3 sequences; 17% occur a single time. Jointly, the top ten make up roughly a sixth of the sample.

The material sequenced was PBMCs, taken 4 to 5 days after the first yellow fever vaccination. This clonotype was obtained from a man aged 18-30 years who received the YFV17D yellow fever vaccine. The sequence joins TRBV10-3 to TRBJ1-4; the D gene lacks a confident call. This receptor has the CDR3 CAIAATNEKLFF. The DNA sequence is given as TGTGCCATCGCTGCAACTAATGAAAAACTGTTTTTT.